This entry features one TCR beta chain sequence. This table comes from immunoSEQ multiplex PCR, and its TCRdb copy is limited to in-frame clones, with some not included. The sample holds 110,000 to 150,000 clones, less than 80% seen once. The data were taken from a study of blood T cell repertoires in COVID-19. Study details: The United States, Italy and Spain provided the acute and convalescent COVID-19 samples. Sources were T cells, B-cell-depleted T cells, or PBMCs; the material itself was cDNA or gDNA.

There are 15 residues in the CDR3. The V gene end was trimmed by 0 bases and the J gene end by 4 bases; junction bases not matched to a gene: 1. Germline V gene sequence: CDR1 MGHRA, CDR2 YSYEKL. V usage is TRBV4-1 and J usage is TRBJ2-5, with 11 positions matching TRBD2. The material sequenced was peripheral blood. The clonotype was recovered from a man aged 60 to 75 with acute or convalescent COVID-19. The CDR3 coding sequence is TGCGCCAGCAGCCAAGAGCTAGCGGGAGGAGAGACCCAGTACTTC. Amino acids: CASSQELAGGETQYF.